These T cell receptor beta chains were read from a single sample in a study of T cells in Graves' hyperthyroidism and ophthalmopathy. From the multiplex PCR reads, TCRdb called clonotypes with MiXCR, one entry per CDR3 protein. Counted here are 360,000 or so distinct CDR3 sequences, about 19% occurring once; the ten biggest clones make up 3% to 4%. Sequences were obtained from blood. All receptors derive from a woman between 18 and 30 years old with Graves' hyperthyroidism. Each CDR3 is given with its conserved first and last residue.

>TRBV9
CASSPRTGKDYGYTF
>TRBV20-1
CSARGFTGGNNQPQHF
>TRBV29-1
CSVRLDAFQNYEQYF
>TRBV6-1
CASSGTGINTEAFF
>TRBV2
CASSEEGVSNQPQHF
>TRBV4-1
CASSQWASGSGIQETQYF
>TRBV18
CASSPPGSGRTEAFF
>TRBV6-5
CASSYGLRDTEAFF
>TRBV5-6
CASSLWGGEDYGYTF
>TRBV5-1
CASSLVSGLNTEAFF
>TRBV12-3/TRBV12-4
CASSSGRRGYEQYF
>TRBV20-1
CSASVTGDTKAFF
>TRBV12-3/TRBV12-4
CASSSQGIYGYTF
>TRBV20-1
CSASGTFGRADAFF
>TRBV6-5
CASSYGGPNTEAFF
>TRBV7-3
CASSLQGRPSPLHF
>TRBV6-5
CASSYSSGYGELFF
>TRBV12-3/TRBV12-4
CASSLMLGQPQHF
>TRBV5-1
CASSLSGGDGELFF
>TRBV27
CASSYSRTVQETQYF
>TRBV6-1
CASSDKGYEQYF
>TRBV12-3/TRBV12-4
CASSLQNQPQHF
>TRBV6-1
CASRRQYNSPLHF